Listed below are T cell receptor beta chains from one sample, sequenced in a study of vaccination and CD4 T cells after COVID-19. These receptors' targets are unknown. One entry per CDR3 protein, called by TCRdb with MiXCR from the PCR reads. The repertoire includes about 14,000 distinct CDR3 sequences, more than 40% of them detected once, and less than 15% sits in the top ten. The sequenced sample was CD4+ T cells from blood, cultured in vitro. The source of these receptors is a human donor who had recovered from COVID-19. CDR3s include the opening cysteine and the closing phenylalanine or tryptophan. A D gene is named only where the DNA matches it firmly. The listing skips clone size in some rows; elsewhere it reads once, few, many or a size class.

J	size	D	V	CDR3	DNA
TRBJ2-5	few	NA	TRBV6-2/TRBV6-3	CASSYYSEGGQETQYF	TGTGCCAGCAGTTATTATTCGGAGGGCGGCCAAGAGACCCAGTACTTC
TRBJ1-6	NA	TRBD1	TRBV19	CASAVGQGGYNSPLHF	TGTGCCAGCGCAGTAGGACAGGGGGGCTATAATTCACCCCTCCACTTT
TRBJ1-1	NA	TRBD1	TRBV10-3	CATHGQGNVGTEAFF	TGTGCCACCCACGGACAGGGCAATGTGGGCACTGAAGCTTTCTTT
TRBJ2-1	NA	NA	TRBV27	CASSPAGAYVREQFF	TGTGCCAGCAGTCCTGCGGGGGCCTATGTGAGAGAGCAGTTCTTC
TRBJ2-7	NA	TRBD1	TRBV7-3	CASSQDLGTGGIPYEQYF	TGCGCCAGCAGCCAAGACTTAGGGACAGGGGGGATTCCCTACGAGCAGTACTTC
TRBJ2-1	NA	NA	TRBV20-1	CSAHKSGPMINNEQFF	TGCAGTGCTCATAAATCGGGACCGATGATCAACAATGAGCAGTTCTTC
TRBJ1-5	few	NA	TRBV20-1	CSALNEANSNQPQHF	TGCAGTGCTCTCAACGAGGCAAATAGCAATCAGCCCCAGCATTTT
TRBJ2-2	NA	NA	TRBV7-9	CASGFRLGDTGELFF	TGTGCCAGCGGTTTTAGGTTGGGGGACACCGGGGAGCTGTTTTTT
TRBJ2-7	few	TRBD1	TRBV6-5	CASSSPRTGVRAWTYEQYF	TGTGCCAGCAGTTCCCCTAGGACAGGGGTCCGGGCATGGACCTACGAGCAGTACTTC
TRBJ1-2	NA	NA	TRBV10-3	CAISEAGRANYGYTF	TGTGCCATCAGTGAGGCCGGGAGGGCTAACTATGGCTACACCTTC
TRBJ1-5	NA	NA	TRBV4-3	CASSQSTVQPQHF	TGCGCCAGCAGCCAATCTACAGTTCAGCCCCAGCATTTT
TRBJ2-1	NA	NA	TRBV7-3	CASSPTSNNEQFF	TGTGCCAGCAGCCCAACTAGCAACAATGAGCAGTTCTTC
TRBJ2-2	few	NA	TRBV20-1	CSASRDLELFF	TGCAGTGCTAGTCGTGATCTAGAGCTGTTTTTT
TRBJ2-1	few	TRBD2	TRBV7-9	CASSREGLAGGYNEQFF	TGTGCCAGCAGCCGGGAGGGACTAGCGGGAGGCTACAATGAGCAGTTCTTC
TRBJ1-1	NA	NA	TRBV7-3	CASSLSLRPENTEAFF	TGTGCCAGCAGCTTATCCCTACGACCGGAGAACACTGAAGCTTTCTTT
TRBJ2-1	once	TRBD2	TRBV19	CASSFQRDDNEQFF	TGTGCCAGTAGTTTCCAGCGGGATGACAATGAGCAGTTCTTC